This T cell receptor beta chain was captured in a study of T cell responses to AZD1222 COVID-19 vaccine. Germline CDR1 is LNHDA and CDR2 is SQIVND (reference sequence). After removal of 5 bases from V and 9 bases from J, the junction contained 21 bases not matched to a gene. The CDR3 has 18 amino acids. Measured with immunoSEQ multiplex PCR; TCRdb has only the in-frame clones, and not every one. The repertoire includes 100,000 to 150,000 clones, about 82% of them detected once, and around 10% sits in the top ten. The clonotype was recovered from an adult in good health. Sequenced here: peripheral blood, sampled on day 0 of AZD1222 vaccination. The V and J genes are TRBV19 and TRBJ1-5; 8 bases agree with TRBD1. CDR3 nucleotides: TGTGCCAGTAGTCTTCACCCCCCCGGGGACAGGTTTGCGTTGCCCCAGCATTTT. This codes for CASSLHPPGDRFALPQHF.